The 10 T cell receptor beta chains in this list originate from one sample, sequenced in a study of shared clonotypes between healthy human individuals. Clones were sequenced by immunoSEQ multiplex PCR, and TCRdb holds only the in-frame ones, with some missing. The sample has 2 million to 2.5 million clones; under 97% are singletons. The sample was naive CD4+ T cells sorted from blood. Stated subset: CD45RA+ positively selected. Receptors originate from a man aged 18 to 29 in good health.

This sequence joins TRBV7-2 and TRBJ1-4; maybe TRBD1 (6 bases). The CDR3 has 13 amino acids. The germline V gene encodes CDR1 SGHTA and CDR2 FQGNSA. Trimming took 6 bases from V and 8 from J, leaving 13 bases between them. The CDR3 DNA reads TGTGCCAGCAGATACCGACAGGCGGAAAAACTGTTTTTT. It specifies CASRYRQAEKLFF.

The V gene is TRBV2, the J gene TRBJ2-7; D is uncertain. This CDR3 is built from 15 residues. CDR1 is SNHLY, CDR2 FYNNEI, per germline. V lost 3 bases and J 2 bases, leaving 14 bases between the germline ends. The CDR3 coding sequence is TGTGCCAGCAGTGATATAGCTGTGGGTCCCTACGAGCAGTACTTC. This gives the protein CASSDIAVGPYEQYF.

The chain employs TRBV9 and TRBJ1-4; weak D call: TRBD1 (5 bases). This CDR3 has 14 amino acids. V lost 4 bases, J lost 12 bases, and 19 bases lay in between. The V gene's germline CDR1 is SGDLS and CDR2 YYNGEE. CDR3 sequence: CASSSRDRGSELFF. In DNA, the CDR3 is TGTGCCAGCAGCTCCCGGGACCGGGGTTCGGAACTGTTTTTT.

This clone was detected only a few times. This chain joins TRBV28 and TRBJ1-2; a weak D match, TRBD1 (5 bases). The V end was cut by 5 bases, the J end by 3 bases, with 10 bases between. CDR1 and CDR2 from the germline V gene are MDHEN and SYDVKM. The CDR3 spans 13 residues. CDR3 in DNA: TGTGCCAGCAGTGAACTCAGGGACTATGGCTACACCTTC. Its translation: CASSELRDYGYTF.

Notes on this clone: Other DNA sequences in the sample encode the same CDR3. This chain connects TRBV11-3 to TRBJ2-7, with D perhaps matching TRBD1 or TRBD2 (6 bases each). Germline V CDR1 and CDR2: SGHNT, YENEEA. The CDR3 sequence is 13 residues long. V lost 0 bases and J 4 bases, leaving 7 bases between the germline ends. CDR3 amino acids: CASSLEGGYEQYF. The DNA for the CDR3 is TGTGCCAGCAGCTTAGAAGGGGGGTACGAGCAGTACTTC.

The chain couples TRBV5-4 to TRBJ1-1; D may be TRBD1 (5 bases). Trimming removed 8 bases at V and 8 bases at J, with 19 bases between. The CDR3 spans 13 residues. Germline V gene lookup returns CDR1 SGHNT and CDR2 YYREEE (reference sequence). CDR3 coding DNA: TGTGCCAGTGAAACATGGGGCTCGACCGAAGCTTTCTTT. Translation: CASETWGSTEAFF.

This sequence joins TRBV7-9 and TRBJ1-4; 9 bases fit TRBD1. This CDR3 has 14 residues. V gave up 5 bases and J gave up 8 bases; unmatched junction bases: 6. Germline V lookup: CDR1 SEHNR, CDR2 FQNEAQ (reference sequence). The CDR3: CASSRGQGKEKLFF. DNA of the CDR3: TGTGCCAGCAGCCGTGGACAGGGGAAGGAAAAACTGTTTTTT.

The count of this clone is one. This rearrangement joins TRBV30 to TRBJ2-7, with D possibly being TRBD1 (6 bases). This CDR3 contains 15 residues. In germline, CDR1 is GTSNPN, CDR2 SVGIG (reference sequence). Trimming cost V 5 bases and J 2 bases, with 19 bases left between them. CDR3 protein: CAWPRSRGRAYEQYF. The CDR3 DNA follows: TGTGCCTGGCCCCGGTCCAGGGGTAGGGCCTACGAGCAGTACTTC.

The rearrangement joins TRBV2 to TRBJ1-2, with TRBD1 as a possible D gene (5 bases). This CDR3 is 15 amino acids long. Between the trimmed V and J ends, which lost 5 bases and 7 bases, there was a span of 20 bases. Germline loops: CDR1 SNHLY, CDR2 FYNNEI. In nucleotides, the CDR3 is TGTGCCAGCAGTCCCGGGACCGCACCCGTGGGTGGCTACACCTTC. Encoded protein: CASSPGTAPVGGYTF.

In regard to this clone: The sample contains more than one DNA sequence encoding this CDR3. This CDR3 reads CASSLERNSPLHF. As DNA, the CDR3 is TGTGCCAGCAGCTTAGAAAGGAACTCACCCCTCCACTTT. V and J are TRBV7-2 and TRBJ1-6; no clear D gene. V was cut by 1 base and J by 10 bases, with 8 bases left in between. The CDR3 is 13 amino acids. The germline CDR1 and CDR2 sequences are SGHTA and FQGNSA.